This T cell receptor (beta chain) was captured by sequencing in a study of T-cell memory formation after mild COVID-19. TCRdb re-analysed the 5' RACE reads in MiXCR, keeping a single row per CDR3 protein. Of about 350,000 distinct CDR3 sequences in the sample, around 15% are singletons; the top ten hold approximately 22%. Study-wide findings and caveats: The finding that pre-infection memory included some responding clones suggested that cross-reactive memory joined.

The V and J ends lost 2 bases and 1 base respectively, with 8 bases between them. Germline CDR1 MDHEN, CDR2 SYDVKM. This CDR3 has 14 residues. This clonotype was seen a few times. Its antigen is not known. Source material: PBMCs or a T cell subset sorted from them (not recorded which). The receptor was derived from a man younger than 30 who had mild COVID-19 (a few samples of this study predate the infection). Cell type and time point are not known. This chain links TRBV28 with TRBJ1-1; no reliable D call. The CDR3: CASSLIWGNTEAFF. The CDR3 DNA sequence: TGTGCCAGCAGTTTAATCTGGGGGAACACTGAAGCTTTCTTT.